This TCR beta chain was retrieved from a study of shared clonotypes between healthy human individuals. Points from the study as a whole: Shared clonotypes: 4.5% to 5% naive CD4, about 3.5% naive CD8, less than 2.5% memory CD4, 0.4% memory CD8.

A word on this clone: Its specificity is not known.

Trimming shortened V by 1 base and J by 3 bases, and 8 bases separated the two germline ends. The germline CDR1 and CDR2 sequences are MNHNS and SASEGT. The CDR3 has 14 amino acids. Libraries were prepared by immunoSEQ multiplex PCR; TCRdb keeps only in-frame clonotypes and omits some of them. The sample lists a few million clones, about 92% occurring once. The sequenced sample was naive CD4+ T cells from PBMCs. Documented subset: CD45RA+ positively selected. The rearrangement uses TRBV6-1 and TRBJ2-3; D is undetermined. The clonotype originates from a man aged 18 to 29 in good health. Some clones in this sample may be carry-over from other donors' samples. The CDR3 DNA reads as TGTGCCAGCAGTGAAGATGGATATACAGATACGCAGTATTTT. This codes for CASSEDGYTDTQYF.